This TCR beta chain was identified in a study of blood T cell repertoires in COVID-19. The assay was immunoSEQ multiplex PCR, and TCRdb's table has in-frame clones only and misses some. The sample lists over 100,000 clones, more than 75% occurring once. The ends lost 5 bases at V and 7 bases at J; junction bases unmatched: 16. The CDR3 length is 18 residues. Looked up from germline, CDR1 is LNHDA and CDR2 is SQIVND (reference sequence). The TCR comes from a woman between 65 and 79 years old with COVID-19, enrolled during active disease. This chain links TRBV19 with TRBJ2-2; 10 bases map to TRBD2. Specimen: peripheral blood. The CDR3 region has the DNA TGTGCCAGTAGTCTATTCCTAGCGGGGGCTCCAGGAGGCGGGGAGCTGTTTTTT. Translation: CASSLFLAGAPGGGELFF.